The source of this T cell receptor (beta chain) is a study of blood T cell repertoires in COVID-19. Trimming left V 0 bases short and J 3 bases short, with 15 bases between. CDR1 is SGHRS, CDR2 YFSETQ, per germline. The CDR3 is 16 amino acids. TCRdb's table, derived via immunoSEQ multiplex PCR, lists solely in-frame clones and lacks some. Of approximately 190,000 clones listed, nearly 90% are singletons. Sequencing was performed on peripheral blood. The chain is built from TRBV5-1 and TRBJ2-5, with D possibly being TRBD2 (6 bases). The origin of this receptor is a man aged 55 to 70 with active or convalescent COVID-19. The CDR3 DNA reads TGCGCCAGCAGCTTGGTAGGCGGAGGGGTAGAAGAGACCCAGTACTTC. It specifies CASSLVGGGVEETQYF. Combining the CDR3 with reference TRBV5-1 and TRBJ2-5 gives the whole variable domain KAGVTQTPRYLIKTRGQQVTLSCSPISGHRSVSWYQQTPGQGLQFLFEYFSETQRNKGNFPGRFSGRQFSNSRSEMNVSTLELGDSALYLCASSLVGGGVEETQYFGPGTRLLVL.